These 30 T cell receptor beta chains were sequenced from one sample in a study of tumor-infiltrating lymphocytes in primary liver carcinoma. Unsorted bulk tissue (about 20-30 mg) underwent RNA and DNA co-extraction. Total RNA amounting to roughly 480 ng was the source from which TCR beta cDNA was made with a constant-region primer. Construction of TCR beta libraries relied on three successive nested multiplex PCR rounds employing slightly modified ARM-PCR. Primers for the first two PCR rounds were TRBV1-TRBV30 forward primers and a C-beta reverse primer (roughly 10 cycles per round). TCRdb independently ran MiXCR on the multiplex PCR reads; one entry per CDR3 protein. The data contain 100,000 to 150,000 distinct CDR3 sequences, around 60% of them seen just once; the ten biggest clones take up 8.4%. The specimen was liver tumor tissue from sampling region 3. Subset specified: tumor region T3, left-lateral pole. The receptors stem from a woman in her sixties or seventies with primary liver carcinoma and hepatitis B virus infection.

Concerning this clonotype: The conserved closing phenylalanine or tryptophan is absent in this CDR3, likely reflecting a read error. The V and J genes are TRBV11-2 and TRBJ1-1, with D tentatively TRBD1 (5 bases). The CDR3 is 13 residues long. Germline CDR1 SGHAT, CDR2 FQNNGV. CDR3 DNA: TGCGCCAGCAACGTCACAGGGAACACTGAAGCTTTCATT. It encodes CASNVTGNTEAFI.

As concerns this clonotype: The CDR3 does not close with the conserved phenylalanine or tryptophan, likely indicating a read error. The chain combines TRBV11-3 with TRBJ1-5; TRBD1 is a possible D gene (6 bases). The germline V and J ends were trimmed by 5 bases and 4 bases, with 9 bases remaining between them. CDR1 is SGHNT, CDR2 YENEEA, per germline. This CDR3 spans 13 amino acids. The CDR3 sequence: CASSPGQNQPQHH. The CDR3 DNA reads TGTGCCAGCAGCCCTGGACAGAATCAGCCCCAGCATCAT.

The chain couples TRBV7-8 to TRBJ2-4, with a possible D match to TRBD2 (5 bases). V was cut by 5 bases and J by 3 bases, with 23 bases left in between. Germline V gives CDR1 SGHVS, CDR2 FQNEAQ. The CDR3 extends over 18 amino acids. CDR3 amino acids: CASSPSARPGKVKNIQYF. CDR3 nucleotides: TGTGCCAGCAGCCCATCGGCCCGCCCCGGGAAAGTCAAAAACATTCAGTACTTC. The whole variable domain, remainder taken from reference TRBV7-8 and TRBJ2-4, is GAGVSQSPRYKVAKRGQDVALRCDPISGHVSLFWYQQALGQGPEFLTYFQNEAQLDKSGLPSDRFFAERPEGSVSTLKIQRTQQEDSAVYLCASSPSARPGKVKNIQYFGAGTRLSVL.

About this clonotype itself: Its ends do not fully match the called genes, so a read error is possible. V and J are TRBV4-2 and TRBJ2-7; tentatively, D is TRBD1 (6 bases). CDR1 and CDR2 (germline): LGHNA, YNFKEQ. This CDR3 is built from 14 residues. Here the CDR3 DNA reads TGTGCCAGCAGCCAGGAACAGGGAGACTACAAGCAGTACTTC. Translated, it gives CASSQEQGDYKQYF.

This chain connects TRBV30 to TRBJ2-1, with TRBD2 matching 12 bases. The CDR3 covers 13 residues. The germline gives CDR1 GTSNPN, CDR2 SVGIG (reference sequence). The trim removed 7 bases at V and 10 bases at J, leaving 8 bases unmatched. DNA for the CDR3: TGTGCCTTGAGCGGAGGGACTAGCGGGGAGCAGTTCTTC. The encoded protein is CALSGGTSGEQFF. Together with reference TRBV30 and TRBJ2-1, the CDR3 gives the full variable domain: SQTIHQWPATLVQPVGSPLSLECTVEGTSNPNLYWYRQAAGRGLQLLFYSVGIGQISSEVPQNLSASRPQDRQFILSSKKLLLSDSGFYLCALSGGTSGEQFFGPGTRLTVL.

The sample holds a few counts of this clonotype. J is TRBJ2-1 and V is TRBV5-1; 11 bases align to TRBD2. Germline V lookup: CDR1 SGHRS, CDR2 YFSETQ. V lost 3 bases, J lost 4 bases, and 9 bases stayed unmatched. The CDR3 totals 17 residues. The CDR3 here is CASSSRPLAGGYNEQFF. CDR3 coding DNA: TGCGCCAGCAGCTCTCGCCCTCTAGCGGGAGGTTACAATGAGCAGTTCTTC.

This clonotype appeared many times. This chain uses TRBV14 with TRBJ2-2, with D perhaps TRBD1 or TRBD2 (5 bases each). This CDR3 is 16 amino acids long. V was shortened by 5 bases and J by 5 bases, with 18 bases between the two germline ends. Germline assignment: CDR1 SGHDN and CDR2 FVKESK. The chain's CDR3 is CASSNLGQGTTGELFF. The CDR3 DNA is TGTGCCAGCAGCAACCTCGGGCAAGGGACGACCGGGGAGCTGTTTTTT.

As concerns this clonotype: The junction and the germline gene differ at one end; a read error may be behind it. The rearrangement joins TRBV4-2 to TRBJ2-3; perhaps TRBD1 as D (5 bases). Germline V gene lookup returns CDR1 LGHNA and CDR2 YNFKEQ. This CDR3 comprises 16 residues. CDR3 residues: CARSQGPGQITDTQYF. The CDR3 bases are TGTGCCAGGAGCCAAGGACCCGGACAAATCACAGATACGCAGTATTTT.

Regarding this clonotype: The junction differs from germline at one of its ends, possibly a read error. The rearrangement joins TRBV11-2 to TRBJ2-3; D not certain. The germline CDR1 and CDR2 sequences are SGHAT and FQNNGV. This CDR3 comprises 16 residues. CDR3 bases: TGTGCCGGCAGCCGAGTGACTGGAATCTCGGGCGGTACGCAGTATTTT. This translates into CAGSRVTGISGGTQYF.

Only one count was recorded for this clonotype. One end of the junction is discordant with germline, which a read error may explain. J is TRBJ2-6 and V is TRBV29-1; no clear D gene. CDR3 size: 14 residues. Germline-derived CDR1 and CDR2 are SQVTM and ANQGSEA. CDR3 nucleotides: TGCAGTGTTGGCAAATCCTCTGGGGCCAACGTCCTGACTTTC. Translated: CSVGKSSGANVLTF. Based on the CDR3 plus reference TRBV29-1 and TRBJ2-6, the full variable domain is SAVISQKPSRDICQRGTSLTIQCQVDSQVTMMFWYRQQPGQSLTLIATANQGSEATYESGFVIDKFPISRPNLTFSTLTVSNMSPEDSSIYLCSVGKSSGANVLTFGAGSRLTVL.

This clonotype was detected ten times or more. The rearrangement joins TRBV5-1 to TRBJ2-7; D unclear. This CDR3 is built from 13 residues. The germline CDR1 and CDR2 sequences are SGHRS and YFSETQ. The V and J ends lost 0 bases and 0 bases respectively, with 4 bases between them. The CDR3, as DNA: TGCGCCAGCAGCTTGGAGCTCTCCTACGAGCAGTACTTC. This gives the protein CASSLELSYEQYF.

As to this clonotype: One end of the junction does not line up with germline, which may come from a read error. The chain has TRBV11-2 and TRBJ2-5, with D perhaps TRBD1 (7 bases). The CDR3 contains 14 residues. Per the germline V gene, CDR1 is SGHAT and CDR2 is FQNNGV. The CDR3 here is CTSSLGGQGETHYF. CDR3 DNA: TGTACCAGCAGCTTAGGGGGGCAGGGGGAGACCCATTACTTC.

There are many counts of this clonotype. The rearrangement uses TRBV12-3 or TRBV12-4 and TRBJ2-1; no definite D call. V lost 6 bases to trimming and J lost 0 bases, with 6 bases between them. The CDR3 length is 13 residues. The CDR3 DNA follows: TGTGCCAGCAGCCAGTCCTCCTACAATGAGCAGTTCTTC. The encoded protein is CASSQSSYNEQFF.

This rearrangement joins TRBV29-1 to TRBJ1-3, with unresolved D. Germline CDR1 SQVTM, CDR2 ANQGSEA. Trimming removed 3 bases from V and 3 bases from J, with 9 bases in between. This CDR3 is 13 amino acids long. The CDR3 DNA follows: TGCAGCGTTGATGTCGTGGATGGAAACACCATATATTTT. Encoded protein: CSVDVVDGNTIYF.

This clonotype showed up many times. The chain recombines TRBV6-5 with TRBJ2-3; D is unclear. The CDR3 has 13 amino acids. Germline CDR1 and CDR2: MNHEY and SVGAGI. The germline V and J ends were trimmed by 2 bases and 6 bases, with 9 bases remaining between them. The CDR3 DNA is TGTGCCAGCAGTTACGTATTTTCCGATACGCAGTATTTT. This translates into CASSYVFSDTQYF.

With respect to this clonotype: Just one base apart from a much larger clone, this may be a read error. The gene calls are TRBV6-6 and TRBJ1-1, with 7 bases aligning to TRBD1. V trimming: 7 bases; J trimming: 4 bases; junction bases outside the gene matches: 9. CDR3 length: 14 amino acids. Germline CDR1 MNHNY, CDR2 SVGAGI (reference sequence). CDR3 amino acids: CASNRDSWGTEAFF. The DNA for the CDR3 is TGTGCCAGCAACCGGGACAGCTGGGGCACTGAAGCTTTCTTT.

A remark on this clonotype: Its ends do not fully match the called genes, so a read error is possible. The V call is TRBV11-2, the J call TRBJ2-4; a possible D gene is TRBD1 (6 bases). Germline assignment: CDR1 SGHAT and CDR2 FQNNGV. The CDR3 is 15 amino acids. CDR3 DNA sequence: TGTGCCAGCAGCTTAGATGCTTGGGGGCGCGACATTCGGTACTTT. This codes for CASSLDAWGRDIRYF.

At least ten counts were recorded for this clonotype. The CDR3 nucleotides read TGTGCCAGCACCAAAACGTCCAAAACTCCGCGGGATCAGCCCCAGCATTTT. This gives the protein CASTKTSKTPRDQPQHF. The V and J genes are TRBV7-8 and TRBJ1-5; D is uncertain. This CDR3 has 17 amino acids. Germline V gene data show CDR1 as SGHVS and CDR2 as FQNEAQ. Trimming pared 7 bases from V and 5 bases from J, leaving 24 bases between.

This clonotype has just a few counts. The chain has TRBV7-9 and TRBJ1-1; no definite D call. The CDR3 is 14 residues long. Trimming stripped 2 bases from V and 4 bases from J, with 11 bases between. Germline loops: CDR1 SEHNR, CDR2 FQNEAQ (reference sequence). CDR3 in DNA: TGTGCCAGCAGCTTATTCCCCAGGAGCACTGAAGCTTTCTTT. Translation gives CASSLFPRSTEAFF.

This chain joins TRBV30 and TRBJ2-4; no clear D. The CDR3 sequence is 13 residues long. V lost 4 bases to trimming and J lost 3 bases, with 10 bases between them. CDR1 GTSNPN and CDR2 SVGIG come from the germline V gene (reference sequence). CDR3 DNA: TGTGCCTGGATTATCCCAGACAAAAACATTCAGTACTTC. Translating gives CAWIIPDKNIQYF.

Comments on this clonotype: At one end, the junction sequence differs from germline, possibly due to a read error. V gene TRBV7-9 combines with J gene TRBJ1-4; a possible D gene is TRBD1 (6 bases). This CDR3 is built from 14 residues. The germline V gene has CDR1 SEHNR and CDR2 FQNEAQ (reference sequence). This chain's CDR3 is CASSGQLSNERLFF. DNA of the CDR3: TGTGCCAGCAGCGGACAGTTGAGTAATGAAAGACTGTTCTTT.

As concerns this clonotype: This likely comes from a read error, as the CDR3 has no conserved phenylalanine or tryptophan at its end. The chain couples TRBV6-6 to TRBJ1-2; TRBD1 agrees at 7 bases. V lost 5 bases to trimming and J lost 4 bases; unmatched junction nucleotides: 13. The CDR3 runs 16 residues. Germline V gives CDR1 MNHNY, CDR2 SVGAGI (reference sequence). CDR3 in DNA: TGTGCCAGCAGTGCGCGACAGGGAGCCACCCTCTATGGCTACACCTTA. Translating it yields CASSARQGATLYGYTL.

In regard to this clonotype: A much larger clone lies one base from this, so it may be a read error. CDR3 region: CAWGDGGSGNTMYF. Written as DNA, the CDR3 is TGTGCCTGGGGGGACGGTGGCTCTGGAAACACCATGTATTTT. The J gene is TRBJ1-3, the V gene TRBV30, with a tentative D call TRBD1 (5 bases). The CDR3 loop spans 14 amino acids. Germline lookup yields CDR1 GTSNPN and CDR2 SVGIG (reference sequence). The full variable domain, rest sourced from reference TRBV30 and TRBJ1-3, is SQTIHQWPATLVQPVGSPLSLECTVEGTSNPNLYWYRQAAGRGLQLLFYSVGIGQISSEVPQNLSASRPQDRQFILSSKKLLLSDSGFYLCAWGDGGSGNTMYFGEGSWLTVV.

In its sample, this clonotype was seen many times. The rearrangement uses TRBV12-3 or TRBV12-4 and TRBJ1-5, with 10 bases that match TRBD1. CDR3 length: 18 amino acids. The junction had 15 bases not matched to a gene; V was cut back by 6 bases and J by 4 bases. The CDR3 DNA reads as TGTGCCAGCAGGGTTGATCGCTCTCGGACAGGGGGAAATCAGCCCCAGCATTTT. As protein: CASRVDRSRTGGNQPQHF.

The J gene is TRBJ2-5, the V gene TRBV11-3, with 8 positions matching TRBD1. V lost 9 bases and J lost 13; bases outside the gene matches: 22. The CDR3 contains 15 residues. Germline lookup yields CDR1 SGHNT and CDR2 YENEEA. The CDR3 here is CASSETGTGRDTRYF. As DNA, the CDR3 is TGTGCCAGTAGCGAAACCGGGACAGGCAGAGATACCAGGTACTTC. The entire variable domain, with the rest obtained from reference TRBV11-3 and TRBJ2-5, is as follows: EAGVVQSPRYKIIEKKQPVAFWCNPISGHNTLYWYLQNLGQGPELLIRYENEEAVDDSQLPKDRFSAERLKGVDSTLKIQPAELGDSAVYLCASSETGTGRDTRYFGPGTRLLVL.

Details on this clonotype: Being one base from a much bigger clone, this may be a read error. The chain carries TRBV28 and TRBJ2-3; possibly TRBD2 for D (6 bases). CDR1 is MDHEN, CDR2 SYDVKM, per germline. The CDR3 covers 15 residues. As DNA, the CDR3 is TGTGCCAGCCAGGAGCGGCGGGGCGGCACAGGTACGCAGTATTTT. Its protein is CASQERRGGTGTQYF.

Worth noting for this clonotype: Because it lacks the conserved phenylalanine or tryptophan at the end, this CDR3 is likely a read error. The V gene is TRBV15, the J gene TRBJ2-5, with TRBD1 as a possible D gene (6 bases). The germline V gene encodes CDR1 LNHNV and CDR2 YYDKDF (reference sequence). The V end lost 0 bases, the J end lost 4 bases, and 15 bases lay between the germline ends. This CDR3 is 16 amino acids long. The DNA of the CDR3 is TGTGCCACCAGCAGAGATCTCCGGGTAGGGGGAGAGACCCAGTACCTC. Its translation is CATSRDLRVGGETQYL.

About this clonotype: Given the absence of the conserved phenylalanine or tryptophan at the CDR3 end, a read error is likely. The genes are TRBV6-5 and TRBJ2-1, with D tentatively TRBD2 (5 bases). Germline values: CDR1 MNHEY, CDR2 SVGAGI. This CDR3 has 13 amino acids. Trimming left V 6 bases short and J 6 bases short, with 12 bases between. CDR3 loop: CASRLLATNEQFL. The CDR3, as DNA: TGTGCCAGCAGACTCCTAGCTACCAATGAGCAGTTCCTT.

As to this clonotype: Possible read error: a much larger clone is one base away. V gene TRBV5-6 combines with J gene TRBJ2-7; perhaps TRBD2 as D (6 bases). Germline loops: CDR1 SGHDT, CDR2 YYEEEE. V lost 4 bases and J 0 bases, leaving 14 bases between the germline ends. This CDR3 has 15 amino acids. The CDR3, as DNA: TGTGCCAGCAGCCTACTATCGGGAGCCTCCTACGAGCAGTACTTC. Residues: CASSLLSGASYEQYF.

The chain links TRBV29-1 to TRBJ2-1; D is unresolved. The V gene lost 0 bases and the J gene lost 3 bases, with 18 bases spanning the gap. The germline V gene encodes CDR1 SQVTM and CDR2 ANQGSEA. CDR3 length equals 17 residues. CDR3 nucleotides: TGCAGCGTTGAAGAAACCGGGCACTTCTACAACTACAATGAGCAGTTCTTC. Its protein is CSVEETGHFYNYNEQFF.